This T cell receptor beta chain was retrieved from a study of beta chain features in type 1 diabetes. Study information: Across every sample, around 98 million sorted cells were examined in total. Regarding the study as a whole: Moderate yet significant TCRB CDR3 shortening was seen in Type 1 diabetes patients in all four CD4+ subsets. The influence of HLA type on TCRB rearrangement stayed undetermined. Relative to healthy donors, patients appeared to have naive, central memory and Treg TCRB repertoires that were more similar.

What was sequenced were expressed TCRB transcripts, since all of the isolated RNA had been reverse transcribed. Here immunoSEQ multiplex PCR was the method, and the copy in TCRdb shows in-frame clones only, minus some. The data contain 250,000 to 350,000 clones, 12% to 15% of them singletons. This clone was counted between two and nine times. Antigen: not known. The clonotype was recovered from a young man in good health. The source material was central memory CD4+ T cells from blood.

The CDR3 nucleotides are TGTGCCAGCAGCTTAGACGGGTTACGGATTGAGCAGTTCTTC. Protein product: CASSLDGLRIEQFF. This chain links TRBV7-2 with TRBJ2-1; the D is unclear. Looked up from germline, CDR1 is SGHTA and CDR2 is FQGNSA. CDR3 length equals 14 residues. The germline V and J ends were trimmed by 1 base and 9 bases, with 13 bases remaining between them.